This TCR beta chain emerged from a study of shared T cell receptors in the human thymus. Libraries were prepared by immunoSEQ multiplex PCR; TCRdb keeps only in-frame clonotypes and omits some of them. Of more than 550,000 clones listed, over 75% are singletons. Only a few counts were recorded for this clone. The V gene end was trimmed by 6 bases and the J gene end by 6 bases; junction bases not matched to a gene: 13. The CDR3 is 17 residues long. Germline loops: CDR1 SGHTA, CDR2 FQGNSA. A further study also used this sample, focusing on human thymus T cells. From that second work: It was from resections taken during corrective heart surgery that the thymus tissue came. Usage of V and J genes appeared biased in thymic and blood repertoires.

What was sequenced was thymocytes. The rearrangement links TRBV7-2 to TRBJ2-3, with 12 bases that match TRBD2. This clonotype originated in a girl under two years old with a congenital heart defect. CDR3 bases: TGTGCCAGCAGAACGACTAGCGGGGGAACGCCGGGGGATACGCAGTATTTT. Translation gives CASRTTSGGTPGDTQYF.